This T cell receptor beta chain is from a study of neurological immune-mediated disorders. Study background: There were approximately 35 multiple sclerosis patients. Of these, some 31 had relapsing-remitting MS and 3 had secondary progressive MS. General observations from the study: The absence of any CDR3 amino acid sequence shared by expanded clones across subjects suggests that repertoires were private in all groups.

As concerns this clonotype: What it binds is not known. A read error is possible here, since a much larger clone lies one base away.

TCRdb analysed the 5' RACE reads with MiXCR anew, one entry per CDR3 protein. The sample lists about 58,000 distinct CDR3 sequences, about 3.7% occurring once. CDR1 is MGHRA, CDR2 YSYEKL, per germline. CDR3 size: 14 residues. The chain has TRBV4-1 and TRBJ2-7, with D perhaps TRBD2 (6 bases). Sequencing was carried out using PBMCs. The source of this sequence is a woman aged 60-70 years with multiple sclerosis. DNA of the CDR3: TGCTCCAGCAGTGAAGGGTCTAGCGCCTACGAGCAGTACTTC. It specifies CSSSEGSSAYEQYF.